The rows below give T cell receptor beta chains drawn from one sample of a study of radiotherapy plus CTLA-4 blockade in lung cancer. Sequenced by immunoSEQ multiplex PCR; TCRdb stores in-frame clones only, minus some. The sample has roughly 62,000 clones; roughly 77% are singletons. The material was peripheral blood, obtained from a patient treated with radiotherapy plus ipilimumab. The receptors derive from a human donor with non-small cell lung cancer who had a complete response to radiotherapy plus ipilimumab. Both conserved end residues are part of each CDR3. The D gene is left open where the match is weak. Size tells how often a clone was seen (once, few, many) or the class of an expanded clone, and some rows leave it out.

CDR3aa: CASKGRDRPTGELFF
CDR3nt: TGTGCCAGCAAGGGCCGGGACAGACCAACCGGGGAGCTGTTTTTT
d_gene: TRBD1
j_gene: TRBJ2-2
abundance: .
v_gene: TRBV7-9

CDR3aa: CATSRGGTYNEQFF
CDR3nt: TGTGCCACCAGCAGAGGTGGAACCTACAATGAGCAGTTCTTC
d_gene: .
j_gene: TRBJ2-1
abundance: .
v_gene: TRBV15

CDR3aa: CASSLTQETQYF
CDR3nt: TGTGCCAGCAGTTTAACCCAAGAGACCCAGTACTTC
d_gene: .
j_gene: TRBJ2-5
abundance: .
v_gene: TRBV28

CDR3aa: CASSFTDRGREPQHF
CDR3nt: TGTGCCAGCAGCTTCACGGACAGGGGTAGGGAGCCCCAGCATTTT
d_gene: TRBD1
j_gene: TRBJ1-5
abundance: .
v_gene: TRBV7-2

CDR3aa: CASSLSTQNTEAFF
CDR3nt: TGCGCCAGCAGCTTGAGTACACAGAACACTGAAGCTTTCTTT
d_gene: .
j_gene: TRBJ1-1
abundance: .
v_gene: TRBV5-1

CDR3aa: CASSVTSGNNEQFF
CDR3nt: TGTGCCAGCAGCGTTACTAGCGGGAACAATGAGCAGTTCTTC
d_gene: TRBD2
j_gene: TRBJ2-1
abundance: .
v_gene: TRBV9

CDR3aa: CASSPREGSNTGELFF
CDR3nt: TGTGCCAGCAGCCCCCGGGAAGGCTCGAACACCGGGGAGCTGTTTTTT
d_gene: .
j_gene: TRBJ2-2
abundance: .
v_gene: TRBV7-8

CDR3aa: CASSSLTDTQYF
CDR3nt: TGTGCCAGCAGTTCTCTCACAGATACGCAGTATTTT
d_gene: .
j_gene: TRBJ2-3
abundance: .
v_gene: TRBV2

CDR3aa: CASSQDTANYGYTF
CDR3nt: TGCGCCAGCAGCCAAGACACAGCTAACTATGGCTACACCTTC
d_gene: .
j_gene: TRBJ1-2
abundance: once
v_gene: TRBV4-1

CDR3aa: CASSPRGGISGNTIYF
CDR3nt: TGTGCCAGCAGTCCCCGCGGGGGAATCTCTGGAAACACCATATATTTT
d_gene: .
j_gene: TRBJ1-3
abundance: few
v_gene: TRBV7-2

CDR3aa: CASSFRGRITEAFF
CDR3nt: TGTGCCAGCAGCTTCAGGGGGCGGATCACTGAAGCTTTCTTT
d_gene: TRBD1
j_gene: TRBJ1-1
abundance: .
v_gene: TRBV5-6

CDR3aa: CASSLGQGSSYTF
CDR3nt: TGTGCCAGCAGCTTGGGCCAGGGCAGTTCCTACACCTTC
d_gene: .
j_gene: TRBJ1-2
abundance: .
v_gene: TRBV7-9

CDR3aa: CASAWDRDSNQPQHF
CDR3nt: TGTGCCAGCGCCTGGGACAGAGATAGCAATCAGCCCCAGCATTTT
d_gene: TRBD1
j_gene: TRBJ1-5
abundance: .
v_gene: TRBV6-1

CDR3aa: CASEMYNEQFF
CDR3nt: TGTGCTAGTGAAATGTACAATGAGCAGTTCTTC
d_gene: .
j_gene: TRBJ2-1
abundance: .
v_gene: TRBV12-5

CDR3aa: CASSLEMRGDGYTF
CDR3nt: TGTGCCAGCAGCTTAGAAATGAGGGGCGATGGCTACACCTTC
d_gene: .
j_gene: TRBJ1-2
abundance: .
v_gene: TRBV7-9

CDR3aa: CASSDPPSGYTF
CDR3nt: TGTGCCAGCAGTGACCCGCCTAGTGGCTACACCTTC
d_gene: .
j_gene: TRBJ1-2
abundance: .
v_gene: TRBV6-5

CDR3aa: CSASGGPDYGYTF
CDR3nt: TGCAGCGCATCGGGAGGCCCCGACTATGGCTACACCTTC
d_gene: .
j_gene: TRBJ1-2
abundance: .
v_gene: TRBV29-1

CDR3aa: CASRLGTVSSYEQYF
CDR3nt: TGTGCCAGCAGGCTTGGGACCGTGAGCTCCTACGAGCAGTACTTC
d_gene: .
j_gene: TRBJ2-7
abundance: .
v_gene: TRBV21-1

CDR3aa: CASSLATSGSSYEQYF
CDR3nt: TGTGCCAGCAGTTTGGCGACTAGCGGAAGCTCCTACGAGCAGTACTTC
d_gene: TRBD2
j_gene: TRBJ2-7
abundance: .
v_gene: TRBV27

CDR3aa: CASMDGYEQYF
CDR3nt: TGTGCCAGTATGGACGGGTACGAGCAGTACTTC
d_gene: .
j_gene: TRBJ2-7
abundance: .
v_gene: TRBV19

CDR3aa: CASSVAMNTEAFF
CDR3nt: TGTGCCAGCAGCGTCGCAATGAACACTGAAGCTTTCTTT
d_gene: .
j_gene: TRBJ1-1
abundance: .
v_gene: TRBV9

CDR3aa: CASSLIRGQPQHF
CDR3nt: TGCGCCAGCAGCCTGATTAGGGGGCAGCCCCAGCATTTT
d_gene: .
j_gene: TRBJ1-5
abundance: .
v_gene: TRBV4-3

CDR3aa: CASSFTGSEQYF
CDR3nt: TGCGCCAGCAGCTTTACAGGGTCCGAGCAGTACTTC
d_gene: .
j_gene: TRBJ2-7
abundance: .
v_gene: TRBV5-1

CDR3aa: CASSESRTARNTGELFF
CDR3nt: TGTGCCAGCAGCGAGAGTCGGACAGCGAGAAACACCGGGGAGCTGTTTTTT
d_gene: .
j_gene: TRBJ2-2
abundance: .
v_gene: TRBV14

CDR3aa: CASSPGSSGNTIYF
CDR3nt: TGTGCCAGCTCACCAGGGAGCTCTGGAAACACCATATATTTT
d_gene: .
j_gene: TRBJ1-3
abundance: .
v_gene: TRBV18

CDR3aa: CASSGNAGGIEAQYF
CDR3nt: TGCGCCAGCAGCGGGAATGCAGGGGGGATCGAGGCCCAGTACTTC
d_gene: .
j_gene: TRBJ2-5
abundance: .
v_gene: TRBV5-1

CDR3aa: CASSYLGTATGELFF
CDR3nt: TGTGCCAGCAGTTACCTCGGGACAGCCACCGGGGAGCTGTTTTTT
d_gene: TRBD1
j_gene: TRBJ2-2
abundance: .
v_gene: TRBV6-5

CDR3aa: CASSPDTGGTYGYTF
CDR3nt: TGTGCCAGCAGCCCGGACACCGGTGGGACCTATGGCTACACCTTC
d_gene: .
j_gene: TRBJ1-2
abundance: .
v_gene: TRBV7-9

CDR3aa: CASSLEGAGEKLFF
CDR3nt: TGTGCCAGCAGTTTAGAGGGGGCGGGTGAAAAACTGTTTTTT
d_gene: TRBD1
j_gene: TRBJ1-4
abundance: few
v_gene: TRBV28

CDR3aa: CASGLVGKSPSGNTIYF
CDR3nt: TGTGCTAGTGGTTTGGTAGGAAAATCCCCCTCTGGAAACACCATATATTTT
d_gene: .
j_gene: TRBJ1-3
abundance: once
v_gene: TRBV12-5

CDR3aa: CASSQDRSRFTGELFF
CDR3nt: TGCGCCAGCAGCCAAGATCGATCGAGATTCACCGGGGAGCTGTTTTTT
d_gene: .
j_gene: TRBJ2-2
abundance: .
v_gene: TRBV4-3

CDR3aa: CASNRGQGGIYNSPLHF
CDR3nt: TGTGCCAGCAACCGGGGACAGGGAGGAATCTATAATTCACCCCTCCACTTT
d_gene: TRBD1
j_gene: TRBJ1-6
abundance: .
v_gene: TRBV9

CDR3aa: CASTKTRRNTEAFF
CDR3nt: TGTGCCAGCACCAAAACTCGCCGGAACACTGAAGCTTTCTTT
d_gene: .
j_gene: TRBJ1-1
abundance: .
v_gene: TRBV27

CDR3aa: CASRRGQVSGRSSTDTQYF
CDR3nt: TGTGCCTCCCGTCGGGGACAGGTTAGCGGGAGGTCCAGCACAGATACGCAGTATTTT
d_gene: TRBD2
j_gene: TRBJ2-3
abundance: .
v_gene: TRBV19

CDR3aa: CAGKGPLSYEQYF
CDR3nt: TGTGCCGGAAAAGGGCCACTCTCCTACGAGCAGTACTTC
d_gene: .
j_gene: TRBJ2-7
abundance: .
v_gene: TRBV30

CDR3aa: CASSLSGGRALYEQYF
CDR3nt: TGTGCCAGCAGTTTATCTGGGGGGCGGGCCCTCTACGAGCAGTACTTC
d_gene: .
j_gene: TRBJ2-7
abundance: .
v_gene: TRBV27

CDR3aa: CASSLGSGGYYNEQFF
CDR3nt: TGTGCCAGCAGCTTGGGCAGCGGGGGATATTACAATGAGCAGTTCTTC
d_gene: TRBD2
j_gene: TRBJ2-1
abundance: .
v_gene: TRBV5-8

CDR3aa: CASSPPGIREQFF
CDR3nt: TGTGCCAGCAGCCCCCCAGGGATCAGGGAGCAGTTCTTC
d_gene: .
j_gene: TRBJ2-1
abundance: .
v_gene: TRBV11-2

CDR3aa: CASSYYSGTVNEKLFF
CDR3nt: TGTGCCAGTAGTTACTATTCCGGGACAGTTAATGAAAAACTGTTTTTT
d_gene: TRBD1
j_gene: TRBJ1-4
abundance: .
v_gene: TRBV19

CDR3aa: CASSFELRTDTQYF
CDR3nt: TGTGCCAGCAGCTTTGAACTCCGCACAGATACGCAGTATTTT
d_gene: .
j_gene: TRBJ2-3
abundance: once
v_gene: TRBV7-9

CDR3aa: CASSSQGGASGNTIYF
CDR3nt: TGCGCCAGCAGCTCACAGGGGGGCGCCTCTGGAAACACCATATATTTT
d_gene: TRBD1
j_gene: TRBJ1-3
abundance: .
v_gene: TRBV5-1

CDR3aa: CASSVGQGRTGELFF
CDR3nt: TGTGCCAGCAGTGTGGGACAGGGGAGAACCGGGGAGCTGTTTTTT
d_gene: TRBD1
j_gene: TRBJ2-2
abundance: few
v_gene: TRBV2

CDR3aa: CASSFGIHQETQYF
CDR3nt: TGTGCCAGCAGCTTCGGGATCCACCAAGAGACCCAGTACTTC
d_gene: .
j_gene: TRBJ2-5
abundance: .
v_gene: TRBV7-9

CDR3aa: CASSLPPGTGQFF
CDR3nt: TGTGCCAGCAGCTTGCCCCCCGGGACAGGGCAGTTCTTC
d_gene: TRBD1
j_gene: TRBJ2-1
abundance: once
v_gene: TRBV5-4

CDR3aa: CASSQMENSNQPQHF
CDR3nt: TGCGCCAGCAGCCAAATGGAAAATAGCAATCAGCCCCAGCATTTT
d_gene: .
j_gene: TRBJ1-5
abundance: few
v_gene: TRBV4-1

CDR3aa: CASSPSQPRAGQPQHF
CDR3nt: TGTGCCAGCAGTCCATCACAGCCCAGGGCTGGTCAGCCCCAGCATTTT
d_gene: .
j_gene: TRBJ1-5
abundance: .
v_gene: TRBV2

CDR3aa: CASRVLGGRGDTQYF
CDR3nt: TGTGCCAGCAGGGTATTAGGGGGCCGAGGGGATACGCAGTATTTT
d_gene: TRBD1
j_gene: TRBJ2-3
abundance: .
v_gene: TRBV2

CDR3aa: CASSPTTTGWASGNTIYF
CDR3nt: TGTGCCAGCAGTCCAACTACGACAGGGTGGGCCTCTGGAAACACCATATATTTT
d_gene: TRBD1
j_gene: TRBJ1-3
abundance: .
v_gene: TRBV2

CDR3aa: CASSPGTSERDTQYF
CDR3nt: TGTGCCAGCAGCCCCGGGACTAGCGAAAGAGATACGCAGTATTTT
d_gene: TRBD2
j_gene: TRBJ2-3
abundance: .
v_gene: TRBV9

CDR3aa: CASSSGQKVNYGYTF
CDR3nt: TGTGCCAGCAGCTCGGGACAAAAGGTCAACTATGGCTACACCTTC
d_gene: .
j_gene: TRBJ1-2
abundance: .
v_gene: TRBV7-2